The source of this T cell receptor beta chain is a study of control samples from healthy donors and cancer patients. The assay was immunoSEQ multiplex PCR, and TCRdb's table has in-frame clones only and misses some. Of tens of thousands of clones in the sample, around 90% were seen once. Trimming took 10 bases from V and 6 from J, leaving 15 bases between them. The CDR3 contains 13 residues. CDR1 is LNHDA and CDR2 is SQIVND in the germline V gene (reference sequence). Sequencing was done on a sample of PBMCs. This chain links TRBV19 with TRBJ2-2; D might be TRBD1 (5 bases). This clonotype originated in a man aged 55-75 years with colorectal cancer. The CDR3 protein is CATRGRVSGELFF. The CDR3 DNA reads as TGTGCCACTCGCGGCAGGGTTTCCGGGGAGCTGTTTTTT.